This T cell receptor beta chain was captured in a study of graft-versus-host responses after intestinal transplantation. Study-wide context: Recipients obtained multivisceral, liver-intestinal, or isolated intestinal transplants.

Study-level results: Those patients showing graft-donor T cell macrochimerism displayed high graft-versus-host to host-versus-graft clonal ratios in allografts. Early post-transplant HvG declines were associated with peak circulating GvH clone levels. GvH clones surfaced in recipient marrow, some emerging earlier in ileum or blood.

Sequencing used immunoSEQ multiplex PCR; TCRdb keeps in-frame clones, though not all of them. The table records tens of thousands of clones, 80% to 95% of them present only once. V gave up 4 bases and J gave up 2 bases; unmatched junction bases: 3. CDR1 and CDR2 (germline): SGHRS, YFSETQ. The length of the CDR3 is 15 residues. The table lists this clone with a count of one. The antigen remains undetermined. The sequences come from unstimulated CD8+ T cells sorted from spleen or lymph node cells, collected before intestinal transplant. The chain has TRBV5-1 and TRBJ1-4, with 9 bases aligning to TRBD1. The TCR sequence derives from a human donor who received an intestinal transplant. The CDR3 sequence: CASSPGQGTNEKLFF. The CDR3 nucleotides read TGCGCCAGCAGCCCAGGACAGGGGACTAATGAAAAACTGTTTTTT.